This TCR beta chain was obtained from a study of metastatic and nonmetastatic thyroid tumors. Study summary: Thyroid patients, malignant and benign, had repertoires compared across blood and tumor or nodule tissue.

General study points: It was reportedly found that TCR beta diversity was significantly higher in malignant thyroid tumors than in benign nodules, a difference seen in both blood and tumor samples.

As concerns this clone: Its antigen is as yet unknown.

In the authors' methods: The study built a papillary thyroid cancer distant-metastasis classifier from CDR3 differences across clinicopathological groups. TCRdb reassembled clones from the PCR reads with MiXCR. TCRdb's processing, not the authors', yielded these V and J calls. The sample contains about 17,000 clones, around 16% of which appear only once. Until they underwent thyroid surgery, no patient had received any treatment. This receptor was obtained from a male donor with papillary thyroid cancer or a benign thyroid nodule (not recorded which). Some clones in this sample may be carry-over from other donors' samples. Sequenced sample: blood.

CDR3 nucleotides: TGTGCCAGCAGTTCCGAAGCGGGGCGCCAGTATTTT. The encoded protein is CASSSEAGRQYF. The genes are TRBV6-2 or TRBV6-3 and TRBJ2-3, with TRBD2 identical over 7 bases. Germline lookup yields CDR1 MNHEY and CDR2 SVGEGT. There are 12 residues in the CDR3. Trimming took 4 bases from V and 12 from J; bases not matched to a gene: 7.